Described below is a single TCR beta chain sequence and its context. Antigen specificity is unknown. One junction end disagrees with the germline gene, perhaps due to a read error. TCRdb called the reads again in MiXCR, with one record for every CDR3 protein. The top ten hold approximately 59% of the sample, which has 200,000 or so distinct CDR3 sequences, less than 50% seen once. These data originate in a study of T cell repertoires in cytomegalovirus infection. The CDR3 contains 15 residues. Germline CDR1 MNHEY, CDR2 SMNVEV (reference sequence). The TCR originated in a human donor in good health (CMV status not recorded). Some clones in this sample may be carry-over from other donors' samples. Source: CD8+ T cells from cultured PBMCs, taken from culture after CMV antigen stimulation. The chain couples TRBV27 to TRBJ2-3, with D perhaps TRBD1 or TRBD2 (5 bases each). The CDR3 DNA is TGTGCCAGAAGTTGGGACCCCCTGAGAACAGATACGCAGTATTTT. Translating gives CARSWDPLRTDTQYF.